This entry is about one T cell receptor beta chain. Its target is unknown. The CDR3 runs 11 residues. From germline, CDR1 is SGHAT and CDR2 FQNNGV. V was cut by 5 bases and J by 6 bases, with 4 bases left in between. Template switching introduced a universal primer site, and the cDNA bore unique molecular identifiers. TCRdb reprocessed the 5' RACE reads via MiXCR and lists one record per CDR3 protein. The table shows 200,000 to 250,000 distinct CDR3 sequences, with less than 8% occurring only once. The sample comes from a study of identical twins. Study results and caveats: With monozygotic twins, out-of-frame TCR alpha sharing exceeded what models estimated. Excess sharing between twins was weaker in beta out-of-frame sequences.

This sample was shared with a second study, whose subject was yellow fever vaccine responses in identical twins.

Sequencing was done on a sample of memory (CD45RO+) T cells sorted from blood. The TCR was taken from a woman aged 18-29 years in good health. The J gene is TRBJ1-4, the V gene TRBV11-2; D uncertain. The CDR3 DNA sequence: TGTGCCAGCAGCCAGCATGAAAAACTGTTTTTT. The encoded protein is CASSQHEKLFF.